One sample yielded the 7 T cell receptor beta chains listed below, sequenced in a study of blood T cell repertoires in COVID-19 (dated by TCRdb to the early 2020s). The method was the immunoSEQ multiplex PCR assay. TCRdb carries this immuneACCESS record with in-frame sequences only. Its versions omit some clonotypes, under half of them owing to an unresolved V gene in the studies checked, with the rest unexplained. The sample table records 110,000 to 150,000 clones; approximately 78% of these occur just once. The leading ten clones occupy roughly 4% of the sample. Sequenced input: peripheral blood. These receptors all stem from a woman aged 80 or older with acute or convalescent COVID-19.

This sequence joins TRBV9 and TRBJ1-6; weak D call: TRBD1 (5 bases). The CDR3 is 15 amino acids. The ends were cut back, 0 bases at V and 6 bases at J, with 10 bases in the middle. Germline assignment: CDR1 SGDLS and CDR2 YYNGEE. CDR3 coding DNA: TGTGCCAGCAGCGTAGGCGGGGGTGGTAATTCACCCCTCCACTTT. Its translation is CASSVGGGGNSPLHF.

V gene TRBV10-3 combines with J gene TRBJ1-2; 8 nucleotides match TRBD1. J lost 1 base, V lost 6 bases, and 13 bases had no gene match. Germline V lookup: CDR1 ENHRY, CDR2 SYGVKD. The CDR3 loop spans 17 amino acids. The CDR3 DNA follows: TGTGCCATCAGGGGAGGGACAGGACAAGAGCTTAACTATGGCTACACCTTC. It is translated as CAIRGGTGQELNYGYTF.

The DNA of the CDR3 is TGTGCCTGGACCCGCAACAGGGTAGACTATGGCTACACCTTC. Protein product: CAWTRNRVDYGYTF. The chain combines TRBV30 with TRBJ1-2, with D perhaps TRBD1 (6 bases). The CDR3 totals 14 residues. V lost 4 bases to trimming and J lost 3 bases, with 15 bases between them. CDR1 GTSNPN and CDR2 SVGIG come from the germline V gene (reference sequence).

This chain connects TRBV19 to TRBJ2-7, with 7 bases that match TRBD1. V dropped 5 bases and J dropped 4; count of bases not matched to a gene: 5. This CDR3 has 13 residues. The germline CDR1 and CDR2 sequences are LNHDA and SQIVND (reference sequence). The CDR3 sequence is CASSPQTGYEQYF. CDR3 DNA sequence: TGTGCCAGTAGTCCCCAGACAGGGTACGAGCAGTACTTC.

The chain employs TRBV11-2 and TRBJ2-1, with TRBD2 identical over 8 bases. The CDR3 extends over 17 amino acids. J lost 6 bases, V lost 1 base, and 11 bases had no gene match. Germline CDR1 reads SGHAT; CDR2 reads FQNNGV. DNA of the CDR3: TGTGCCAGCAGCTTAGTTCTTTTGGCGGGAGGCGTCAATGAGCAGTTCTTC. This codes for CASSLVLLAGGVNEQFF. The whole variable domain, remainder taken from reference TRBV11-2 and TRBJ2-1, is EAGVAQSPRYKIIEKRQSVAFWCNPISGHATLYWYQQILGQGPKLLIQFQNNGVVDDSQLPKDRFSAERLKGVDSTLKIQPAKLEDSAVYLCASSLVLLAGGVNEQFFGPGTRLTVL.

This clone was seen only once. The chain combines TRBV5-1 with TRBJ2-7, with 8 bases lining up with TRBD2. The ends lost 0 bases at V and 6 bases at J; junction bases unmatched: 5. The CDR3 contains 14 residues. CDR1 SGHRS and CDR2 YFSETQ come from the germline V gene. The CDR3 DNA reads TGCGCCAGCAGCTTGGAAGGGGCGGGGGGCGAGCAGTACTTC. Amino acid sequence: CASSLEGAGGEQYF.

This chain links TRBV27 with TRBJ2-3; D unclear. CDR1 is MNHEY, CDR2 SMNVEV, per germline (reference sequence). This CDR3 is built from 13 residues. The V and J ends lost 1 base and 4 bases respectively, with 6 bases between them. DNA for the CDR3: TGTGCCAGCAGTTTATGGGCGCCAGATACGCAGTATTTT. This encodes CASSLWAPDTQYF.